One and the same sample provided the 16 T cell receptor beta chains below, sequenced in a study of blood T cell repertoires in COVID-19. Clones were read by immunoSEQ multiplex PCR, and TCRdb kept only the in-frame ones, dropping some. Of approximately 210,000 clones in the sample, more than 75% are singletons; the top ten hold 1.9%. The sample consisted of peripheral blood. Receptors originate from a man aged 40-55 years with active or convalescent COVID-19.

To note about this clone: Compared with germline, one end of the junction differs, possibly owing to a read error. The V gene is TRBV6-1, the J gene TRBJ1-5, with D possibly matching TRBD1 (5 bases). The germline CDR1 and CDR2 sequences are MNHNS and SASEGT. The CDR3 totals 13 residues. CDR3 loop: CASSDMSGDGQGF. The CDR3 DNA sequence: TGTGCCAGCAGTGATATGAGCGGGGACGGACAAGGTTTT.

Written as DNA, the CDR3 is TGTGCCAGCAGCCGACCTCTGACAGGGGACAATGAGCAGTTCTTC. This encodes CASSRPLTGDNEQFF. V is TRBV3-1 (or the pseudogene TRBV3-2) and J is TRBJ2-1; 8 nucleotides match TRBD1. Trimming at V came to 4 bases and at J to 5 bases, leaving 7 bases not matched to a gene. From germline, CDR1 is LGHDT and CDR2 YNNKEL (reference sequence). This CDR3 spans 15 amino acids.

The rearrangement uses TRBV18 and TRBJ1-4, with D perhaps matching TRBD1 (6 bases). V was shortened by 3 bases and J by 7 bases, with 15 bases between the two germline ends. The germline V gene has CDR1 KGHSH and CDR2 LQKENI. The CDR3 is 15 amino acids. CDR3 nucleotides: TGTGCCAGCTCACCGCGGACAGCTCTTAGTGAAAAACTGTTTTTT. Protein product: CASSPRTALSEKLFF.

The rearrangement uses TRBV5-6 and TRBJ2-2; a weak D match, TRBD1 (6 bases). The V end was cut by 4 bases, the J end by 7 bases, with 17 bases between. This CDR3 spans 15 amino acids. Germline V lookup: CDR1 SGHDT, CDR2 YYEEEE. CDR3 sequence: CASSQWTDQSGELFF. DNA for the CDR3: TGTGCCAGCAGCCAGTGGACAGATCAGAGCGGGGAGCTGTTTTTT.

The chain is built from TRBV5-4 and TRBJ1-2, with 9 bases matching TRBD1. V was pared by 1 base and J by 3 bases, with 4 bases of the junction left unmatched. In germline, CDR1 is SGHNT, CDR2 YYREEE (reference sequence). CDR3 length: 15 amino acids. CDR3 residues: CASSLNRGRDYGYTF. The CDR3 DNA reads TGTGCCAGCAGCTTGAACAGGGGGCGTGACTATGGCTACACCTTC.

V is TRBV2 and J is TRBJ2-1; 7 nucleotides agree with TRBD2. The CDR3 is made up of 15 amino acids. CDR1 and CDR2 from the germline V gene are SNHLY and FYNNEI. V lost 6 bases to trimming and J lost 5 bases; unmatched junction nucleotides: 10. CDR3 sequence reads: CASRIAGLPDNEQFF. The CDR3 DNA sequence: TGTGCCAGCAGAATAGCGGGCCTGCCCGACAATGAGCAGTTCTTC.

The V gene is TRBV28, the J gene TRBJ2-7; 7 positions agree with TRBD1. With 5 bases clipped from V and 6 bases from J, the junction kept 16 bases outside the gene matches. Germline-derived CDR1 and CDR2 are MDHEN and SYDVKM. This CDR3 has 16 residues. The DNA for the CDR3 is TGTGCCAGCAGTCCCGCCAACGACAGGGATGGAGGCGAGCAGTACTTC. It codes for CASSPANDRDGGEQYF. Filled out from reference TRBV28 and TRBJ2-7, the complete variable domain reads DVKVTQSSRYLVKRTGEKVFLECVQDMDHENMFWYRQDPGLGLRLIYFSYDVKMKEKGDIPEGYSVSREKKERFSLILESASTNQTSMYLCASSPANDRDGGEQYFGPGTRLTVT.

This chain connects TRBV3-1 (or the pseudogene TRBV3-2) to TRBJ2-7; TRBD1 agrees at 8 bases. The CDR3 has 13 residues. Unmatched junction bases numbered 5, after V lost 4 bases and J lost 6 bases. Per the germline V gene, CDR1 is LGHDT and CDR2 is YNNKEL (reference sequence). This chain's CDR3 is CASSRTGTGEQYF. DNA for the CDR3: TGTGCCAGCAGCCGGACAGGGACGGGCGAGCAGTACTTC.

This chain connects TRBV14 to TRBJ2-1; 7 bases are a match to TRBD1. With 7 bases clipped from V and 3 bases from J, the junction kept 3 bases outside the gene matches. The germline V gene has CDR1 SGHDN and CDR2 FVKESK. CDR3 length: 13 residues. The CDR3 loop is CASKGQVYNEQFF. The CDR3 nucleotides read TGTGCCAGCAAAGGACAGGTCTACAATGAGCAGTTCTTC.

The chain recombines TRBV9 with TRBJ2-7, with 8 nucleotides matching TRBD1. This CDR3 is 15 amino acids long. V lost 0 bases to trimming and J lost 0 bases; unmatched junction nucleotides: 2. CDR1 SGDLS and CDR2 YYNGEE come from the germline V gene. The CDR3 here is CASSVGDRNSYEQYF. The CDR3 region has the DNA TGTGCCAGCAGCGTAGGGGACAGGAACTCCTACGAGCAGTACTTC.

The chain joins TRBV5-5 to TRBJ2-2; the match to TRBD1 covers 10 bases. The ends lost 0 bases at V and 4 bases at J; junction bases unmatched: 0. There are 15 residues in the CDR3. CDR1 and CDR2 from the germline V gene are SGHKS and YYEKEE (reference sequence). CDR3 in amino acids: CASSLGTGGTGELFF. CDR3 DNA: TGTGCCAGCAGCTTGGGGACAGGGGGCACCGGGGAGCTGTTTTTT.

The table lists this clone with a count of one. At one boundary the junction diverges from the germline segment, which might be a read error. This sequence joins TRBV5-1 and TRBJ2-6; maybe TRBD1 (5 bases). The CDR3 totals 15 residues. Germline V lookup: CDR1 SGHRS, CDR2 YFSETQ. CDR3 nucleotides: TGCGCCAGCAACTTGGCAGGGCTCGGGGCCAACGTCCTGACTTTC. It encodes CASNLAGLGANVLTF.

This sequence joins TRBV28 and TRBJ2-3, with 7 bases fitting TRBD1. The CDR3 is 17 residues long. J was trimmed by 0 bases and V by 5 bases; bases with no gene match: 11. CDR1 is MDHEN and CDR2 is SYDVKM in the germline V gene. The CDR3 region is CASSQFPGTESTDTQYF. CDR3 coding DNA: TGTGCCAGCAGTCAATTCCCCGGGACAGAGAGCACAGATACGCAGTATTTT.

The chain joins TRBV27 to TRBJ1-5, with TRBD1 matching over 7 bases. The CDR3 sequence is 17 residues long. CDR1 is MNHEY, CDR2 SMNVEV, per germline (reference sequence). The trim removed 3 bases at V and 0 bases at J, leaving 8 bases unmatched. CDR3 nucleotides: TGTGCCAGCAGTTTCCGGGGGACAGAATATAGCAATCAGCCCCAGCATTTT. Protein: CASSFRGTEYSNQPQHF.

The chain recombines TRBV4-1 with TRBJ2-5, with TRBD2 identical over 7 bases. Trimming removed 0 bases from V and 5 bases from J; junction bases left unmatched: 6. The germline CDR1 and CDR2 sequences are MGHRA and YSYEKL. The CDR3 is 15 residues long. The CDR3 DNA is TGCGCCAGCAGCCAAGAAGGCAGGGAGGGGGAGACCCAGTACTTC. This codes for CASSQEGREGETQYF.

The rearrangement joins TRBV13 to TRBJ2-7; 8 nucleotides match TRBD1. CDR1 PRHDT and CDR2 FYEKMQ come from the germline V gene (reference sequence). The length of the CDR3 is 16 residues. V was pared by 6 bases and J by 6 bases, with 16 bases of the junction left unmatched. Written as DNA, the CDR3 is TGTGCCAGCAGTTTCCGGGACAGGCTCCTGCTATCCGAGCAGTACTTC. This codes for CASSFRDRLLLSEQYF.